This T cell receptor (beta chain) is from a study of Ad26.COV2.S vaccination and SARS-CoV-2 variants. Overall study context: Donor was in the COV1001 Ad26.COV2.S trial arm.

Stated treatment: over 15 received Ad26.COV2.S at low or high dose, single or two shots; 5 received placebo; per-sample allocation not given. Day 63 after the first injection of vaccine or placebo was the sampling time. Clones were sequenced by immunoSEQ multiplex PCR, and TCRdb holds only the in-frame ones, with some missing. The sample contains around 420,000 clones, 85% to 90% of which appear only once. V gave up 3 bases and J gave up 0 bases, with 17 bases separating them. The V gene's germline CDR1 is SGDLS and CDR2 YYNGEE. This CDR3 spans 17 amino acids. This receptor was obtained from a person aged 18-60 years who received the Ad26.COV2.S COVID-19 vaccine or a placebo. This specimen was peripheral blood, taken in a trial of Ad26.COV2.S vaccine versus placebo. This chain connects TRBV9 to TRBJ2-3; perhaps TRBD2 as D (7 bases). This CDR3 reads CASSASVGGPSTDTQYF. DNA for the CDR3: TGTGCCAGCAGCGCCAGTGTCGGGGGGCCAAGCACAGATACGCAGTATTTT. The full variable domain, with the rest looked up from reference TRBV9 and TRBJ2-3, is DSGVTQTPKHLITATGQRVTLRCSPRSGDLSVYWYQQSLDQGLQFLIQYYNGEERAKGNILERFSAQQFPDLHSELNLSSLELGDSALYFCASSASVGGPSTDTQYFGPGTRLTVL.